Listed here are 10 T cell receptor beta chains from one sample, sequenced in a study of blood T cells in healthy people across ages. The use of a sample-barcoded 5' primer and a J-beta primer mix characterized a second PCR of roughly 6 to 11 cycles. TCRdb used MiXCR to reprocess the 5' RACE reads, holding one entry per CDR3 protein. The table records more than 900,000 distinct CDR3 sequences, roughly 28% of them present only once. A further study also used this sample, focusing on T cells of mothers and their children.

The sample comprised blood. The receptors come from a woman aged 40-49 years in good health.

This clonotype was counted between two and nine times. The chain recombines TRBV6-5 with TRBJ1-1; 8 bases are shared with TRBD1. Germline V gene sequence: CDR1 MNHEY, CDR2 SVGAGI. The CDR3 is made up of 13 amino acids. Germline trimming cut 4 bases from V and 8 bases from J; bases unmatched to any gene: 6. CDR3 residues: CASSSDRASEAFF. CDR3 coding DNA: TGTGCCAGCAGTTCGGACAGGGCGTCCGAAGCTTTCTTT.

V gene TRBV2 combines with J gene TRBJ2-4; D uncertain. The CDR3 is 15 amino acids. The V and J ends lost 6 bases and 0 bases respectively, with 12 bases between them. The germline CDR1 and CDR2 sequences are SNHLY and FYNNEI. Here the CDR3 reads CASSGDGLAKNIQYF. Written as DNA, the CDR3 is TGTGCCAGCAGCGGTGACGGATTAGCCAAAAACATTCAGTACTTC.

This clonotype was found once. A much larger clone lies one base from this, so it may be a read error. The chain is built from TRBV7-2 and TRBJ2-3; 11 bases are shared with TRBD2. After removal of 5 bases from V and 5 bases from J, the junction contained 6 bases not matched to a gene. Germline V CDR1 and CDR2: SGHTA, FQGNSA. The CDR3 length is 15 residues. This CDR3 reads CASSPSGLAVDTQYF. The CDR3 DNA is TGTGCCAGCAGCCCCTCGGGACTAGCGGTAGATACGCAGTATTTT.

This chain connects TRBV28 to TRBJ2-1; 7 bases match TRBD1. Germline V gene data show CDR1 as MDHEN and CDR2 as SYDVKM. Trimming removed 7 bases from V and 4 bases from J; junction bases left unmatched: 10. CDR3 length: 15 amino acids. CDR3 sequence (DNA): TGTGCCAGCATCCCACAGGGGCCGCGTTACAATGAGCAGTTCTTC. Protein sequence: CASIPQGPRYNEQFF. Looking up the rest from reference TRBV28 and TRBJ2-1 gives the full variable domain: DVKVTQSSRYLVKRTGEKVFLECVQDMDHENMFWYRQDPGLGLRLIYFSYDVKMKEKGDIPEGYSVSREKKERFSLILESASTNQTSMYLCASIPQGPRYNEQFFGPGTRLTVL.

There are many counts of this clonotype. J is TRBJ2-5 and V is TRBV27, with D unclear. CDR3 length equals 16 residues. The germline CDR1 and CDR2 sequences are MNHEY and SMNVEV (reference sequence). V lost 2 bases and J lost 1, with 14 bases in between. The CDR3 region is CASSLAWADGQETQYF. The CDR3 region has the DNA TGTGCCAGCAGTTTAGCTTGGGCGGACGGCCAAGAGACCCAGTACTTC.

CDR3 in DNA: TGTGCCAGCAGCCATTTAACGGGGGGTAACACCGGGGAGCTGTTTTTT. As protein: CASSHLTGGNTGELFF. This chain links TRBV7-8 with TRBJ2-2; TRBD2 matches 7 bases. The CDR3 totals 16 residues. Germline V CDR1 and CDR2: SGHVS, FQNEAQ. V shed 5 bases and J 2 bases; nucleotides not matched to a gene: 8.

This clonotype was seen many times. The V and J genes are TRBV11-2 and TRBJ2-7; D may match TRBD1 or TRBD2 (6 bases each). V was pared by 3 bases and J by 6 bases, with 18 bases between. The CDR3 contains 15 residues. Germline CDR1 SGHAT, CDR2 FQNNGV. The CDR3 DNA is TGTGCCAGCAGCTTGCTAGGATCCCGGGGGCTCGAGCAGTACTTC. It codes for CASSLLGSRGLEQYF.

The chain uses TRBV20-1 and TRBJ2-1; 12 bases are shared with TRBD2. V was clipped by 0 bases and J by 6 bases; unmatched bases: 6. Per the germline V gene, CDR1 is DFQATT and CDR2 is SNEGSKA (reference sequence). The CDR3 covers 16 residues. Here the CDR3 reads CSARDLAGGPSNEQFF. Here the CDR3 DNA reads TGCAGTGCTAGAGATCTAGCGGGGGGGCCAAGCAATGAGCAGTTCTTC.

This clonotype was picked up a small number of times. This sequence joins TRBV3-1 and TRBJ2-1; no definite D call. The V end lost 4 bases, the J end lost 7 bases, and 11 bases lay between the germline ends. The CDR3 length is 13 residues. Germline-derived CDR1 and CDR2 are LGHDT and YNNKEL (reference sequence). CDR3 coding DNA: TGTGCCAGCAGCCCTTTCTTACAGAATGAGCAGTTCTTC. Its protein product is CASSPFLQNEQFF.

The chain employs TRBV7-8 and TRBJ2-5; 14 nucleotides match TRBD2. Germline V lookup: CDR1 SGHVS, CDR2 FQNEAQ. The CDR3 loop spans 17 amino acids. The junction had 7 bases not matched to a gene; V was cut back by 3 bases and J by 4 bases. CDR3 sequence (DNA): TGTGCCAGCAGCTTCGGACTAGCGGGGGGTGGGCGAGAGACCCAGTACTTC. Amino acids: CASSFGLAGGGRETQYF.